This TCR beta chain was recovered during a study of shared clonotypes between healthy human individuals. Generated by immunoSEQ multiplex PCR, the TCRdb table keeps only in-frame clones and is missing some. The sample yields approximately 1.5 million clones, 98% seen once. The CDR3 length is 16 residues. Germline V lookup: CDR1 LNHNV, CDR2 YYDKDF (reference sequence). With V trimmed by 4 bases and J by 5 bases, 9 bases remained unmatched. The gene calls are TRBV15 and TRBJ2-3; TRBD1 matches at 10 bases. The specimen sequenced was naive CD4+ T cells sorted from blood. Subset specified: CD45RA+ positively selected. The TCR originated in a man aged 30 to 45 in good health. This CDR3 is CATSKSDRGQKDTQYF. The CDR3 region has the DNA TGTGCCACCAGCAAAAGTGACAGGGGGCAAAAAGATACGCAGTATTTT.